The T cell receptor beta chain described here comes from a study of blood T cell repertoires in COVID-19. Participants were aged about 18 to 100 years from approximately 24 US areas. Recovered participants had two consecutive negative NP/OP PCR tests, healthcare professional clearance, or symptom resolution. Under the authors' procedure: Using reference gene primer amplification, nucleated cell counts were estimated. The method was immunoSEQ multiplex PCR; TCRdb's version includes in-frame clones alone and lacks a portion of them. D and trimming come from the DNA, and the V and J calls and clone size come from that table. The table lists more than 250,000 clones, 87% of them singletons, with about 6% in the top ten. Germline CDR1 and CDR2: SEHNR and FQNEAQ (reference sequence). The CDR3 sequence is 15 residues long. Trimming removed 5 bases from V and 2 bases from J; junction bases left unmatched: 6.

V and J are TRBV7-9 and TRBJ1-5; TRBD1 agrees at 7 bases. The receptor was derived from a young woman who had recovered from COVID-19. Sequenced material: PBMCs or T cells enriched from blood (not recorded which). In DNA, the CDR3 is TGTGCCAGCAGCCGTGCCCAGGGGGGCAATCAGCCCCAGCATTTT. Protein: CASSRAQGGNQPQHF.